Here is one TCR gamma chain with its context. This clone was seen a handful of times. Its antigen is still unknown. TCRdb has a much larger clone's protein, which differs at residue 6 from the translation of this DNA, likely because of a read error; what is shown is the protein translated from the DNA. The library came from multiplex PCR. Sequenced on an Illumina MiSeq. Each sorted gammadelta T cell sample was sequenced for both the TCR gamma (TRG) and TCR delta (TRD) chains. The original pipeline was this. The repertoire analyses drew on clonotype tree plots, the accumulated frequency of the top 20 clonotypes, and diversity index (DI) and D75 metrics. TCRdb recomputed clones from the public reads with CATT; identical DNA rows were then combined. TCRdb, not the original authors, processed these V and J calls. This sample gives 27,000 or so gamma-chain clones in total; almost 1.5% of them show up just once. The top ten clones comprise around 19% of the sample.

These data originate in a study of γδ T cells in repeated Plasmodium falciparum infection (dated by TCRdb to about 2021). As for the study more broadly: In the natural-infection arm, Malian children exposed to intense seasonal malaria transmission were enrolled and compared against age and gender matched Australian children. Four controlled human malaria infections were administered to five malaria-naive U.S. adults over around 630 days by bites from P. falciparum NF54-infected Anopheles stephensi mosquitoes. Samples from controlled-infection subjects were taken at baseline, just before selected infections, and 21 days after each infection. The gammadelta TCR repertoires from Mali were analysed in two ways: cross-sectionally during periods with no transmission, and longitudinally across episodes of acute febrile malaria. In the study, the shaping of the human gammadelta T cell repertoire by repeated Plasmodium falciparum infection was examined using natural infection in Mali and controlled human malaria infection.

For bulk TCR repertoire analysis, Vgamma9/Vdelta2+ and Vdelta2-negative gammadelta T cell populations were flow-sorted out of peripheral blood mononuclear cells. Results and caveats for the whole study, not just this receptor: A highly stable polyclonal repertoire over time and infection, with many inter-individual overlapping TCRgamma sequences, was shown by Vgamma9/Vdelta2+ TCR repertoires. Compared with Australian children, Malian children appeared to have Vdelta2-negative gammadelta TCR repertoires that were more clonally expanded, less diverse and less shared. The Malian cohort was drawn from a small rural village made up mostly of one ethnic group, which limits generalizability. Repeated controlled infections appeared to drive waves of new clonotype selection in Vdelta2-negative, largely Vdelta1+, gammadelta TCR repertoires. Because the controlled-infection cohort was small, analysis of inter-individual variability in gammadelta T cell responses was limited.

Spanning cysteine to phenylalanine, the CDR3 consists of 13 amino acids. The only DNA kept is the CDR3, 39 bases in frame from the first base. Here V drops 2 bases and J drops 7 bases, and the junction holds 8 bases not matched to any gene. In the germline V gene (reference sequence), CDR1 corresponds to GITISATS and CDR2 to ISYDGTV. The specimen sequenced was gamma-delta T cells from blood. This chain joins TRGV9 to TRGJ1 or TRGJ2. No J gene was available from TCRdb, and it was assigned here by a germline match of the DNA. The receptor's source is a pool of human donors (malaria-infected and uninfected, not separated). DNA sequence: TGTGCCTTGTGGGAGGCGCATGGATATAAGAAACTCTTT. Its protein is CALWEAHGYKKLF.